This T cell receptor beta chain originates from a study of cytomegalovirus exposure and HLA in healthy donors (dated by TCRdb to 2016 to 2017). Background on the whole study: An earlier analysis of approximately 590 of the donors reported 250 to 350 Gb of sequence data and some 100 million unique TCR beta sequences from around 200 million T cells. The later analysis used no new phenotypic data to find candidate immune exposures, relying instead on TCR beta sequences and their occurrence across donors. A later analysis re-analyzed previously published TCR beta repertoires from roughly 630 donors and added high-resolution HLA genotyping to study TCR occurrence patterns. Every discovery cohort repertoire had been produced on one sequencing platform. Donor age, sex, ethnicity and CMV serostatus were compiled together with the repertoire data. High-throughput TCR immunosequencing, statistical association of individual TCRs with disease status, and machine learning were combined to predict cytomegalovirus infection status. The number of donors typed differed by locus, with roughly 620-630 for A, B, C, DRB1 and DQB1, around 520 for DQA1, under 610 for DPA1, and roughly 450 for DPB1. Roughly five DR-DQ haplotypes were handled as single units for association and clustering, since linkage in the cohort was strong. Class I and class II HLA loci were covered by the typing at four-digit resolution. The study aimed to test whether signatures of past pathogen exposure could be identified by cataloging public T cell receptors. Approximately 310 gigabases of sequencing data and 91 million or so unique TCR sequences made up an early release that covered approximately 650 HLA-typed donors. Besides the first cohort of about 730 subjects, a separate validation cohort made up of 120 different subjects was used. Across about 370 genotyped donors of the cohort, an average of approximately 240,000 unique TCR beta nucleotide sequences per donor were sequenced, and 15% to 20% of those sequences were non-productive. Of the approximately 400 genotyped donors, around 81% fell in the genetic ancestry cluster associated with self-reported Caucasian donors. The study profiled the T cell repertoires of under 700 subjects by immunosequencing and related them to cytomegalovirus serostatus. A later genetic analysis used genome-wide SNP genotypes for about 65% of the 666 donors, treating that subset as a discovery cohort. To decide whether each TCR beta V gene segment behaved as functional or pseudogenic, an earlier analysis of over 500 of the donors relied on high-throughput TCR beta sequencing. The full study reports these points: A later analysis found that most CMV-associated TCR beta chains appeared HLA-restricted, with HLA associations seemingly driven largely by CMV exposure. Roughly uniform sequencing depth across donors was assumed in presence/absence analyses, although this assumption may not hold. In a later analysis, the rate of TCR association differed among HLA loci, with DRB1 alleles having the most associated TCRs and HLA-C alleles having the fewest. A further reported finding was that TCR beta sequences accurately predicted the HLA-A and HLA-B alleles for most subjects in the first cohort. In a later genetic analysis, fewer N-insertions in productive TCRs were reported among donors in an Asian-associated ancestry cluster than the roughly 670-donor mean. In a later analysis, HLA-associated TCR beta chains showed more clonal expansion and lower generation probabilities than non-associated chains that were equally common. Several of the top co-occurrence clusters appeared to be linked to parvovirus B19, influenza, CMV and Epstein-Barr virus, according to a later analysis. This cohort had only TCR beta chains sequenced, and the lack of alpha or paired-chain data limited which features could be detected. CMV serostatus was the only immune exposure information available for the cohort. In the study, about 150 TCR beta chains were listed as associated with cytomegalovirus. While some public TCRs were present in many individuals, most TCR sequences turned up only very rarely across donors. In both the original and validation cohorts, the classifier was reported to diagnose cytomegalovirus status with high specificity and sensitivity. When HLA alleles, especially DR and DQ, strongly co-occurred, attributing TCR associations to individual alleles was difficult. Some IMGT-functional V segments, including TRBV6-2 and TRBV6-3, could not be distinguished by the 87-base-pair reads and were therefore excluded. Specific HLA alleles were associated with 15,000 to 20,000 TCR beta sequences at a false discovery rate of 0.05 in a later analysis. The authors suggested that the approach could potentially be extended to other disease states and immunological phenotypes. A later genetic analysis associated a missense DCLRE1C variant with V-gene and J-gene trimming of TCR beta chains, and an independent cohort replicated the association. Correlated functional status among segregating V segments might be attributable to linkage disequilibrium, but an unknown experimental factor could not be ruled out. Because HLA typing was unavailable for some donors at each locus, only the typed subset was used in association tests. Because counts were too low, some 16 rarely observed V segments, including chromosome 9 orphons, were excluded from the earlier analysis of under 650 of the donors. In vitro tests confirmed that a few of the cytomegalovirus-associated TCR beta chains recognize cytomegalovirus antigens. An earlier analysis of 450 to 750 of the donors showed that most TCR beta V segments appeared in productive rearrangements either about 90% or about 30% of the time, which broadly matched IMGT annotations. The sequencing pipeline was judged likely to have produced a cluster of highly shared sequence variants as a technical artifact.

The cohort consisted of some 670 healthy bone marrow donors. At the time of sampling, all cohort members were nominally healthy, though unrecorded immune exposures were likely present. The donor was CMV seronegative and was included in the group of over 300 seronegative cohort members. A peripheral blood sample was provided by each donor, and peripheral blood mononuclear cells were used for TCR beta sequencing. Genomic DNA was extracted from the blood cell samples with the Qiagen DNeasy Blood Extraction Kit. V was cut back by 4 bases and J by 1 base, leaving a gap of 11 bases between them. As encoded in the germline V gene, CDR1 is SNHLY while CDR2 is FYNNEI. The cysteine opens and the phenylalanine closes a CDR3 of 15 amino acids. The DNA shown is the 45-base CDR3, in frame from base 1. The library was obtained by the immunoSEQ multiplex PCR assay. For the multiplex PCR, a mixture combining 60 forward primers for TCR Vbeta segments and 13 reverse primers for TCR Jbeta segments was used. Amplification of the CDR3 region of rearranged TCR beta genes was performed with a multiplex PCR assay on genomic DNA. On the Illumina HiSeq System, the amplified TCR beta libraries were sequenced as 87-base-pair reads. The source study handled its data this way. Across the 640 or so repertoires, a later analysis counted tens of millions of unique TCR beta chains, 9.5 million to 13 million of which were shared by at least two donors. To remove PCR and sequencing errors, raw reads were error-corrected and collapsed into unique sequences using a nearest-neighbor algorithm that merged closely related sequences. V, D and J gene segments were assigned by aligning CDR3 sequences to IMGT reference sequences. For a sequence to be retained, a match of at least six nucleotides to both a V gene segment and a J gene segment was required. A rearrangement was called productive if the CDR3 had no stop codons and remained in frame with V and J, and every other rearrangement was called non-productive. CDR3 was defined by IMGT convention, running from the second conserved V-encoded cysteine to the conserved J-encoded phenylalanine. Sequences without an unambiguous match to a single V gene segment were excluded from the earlier analysis of several hundred of the donors. In an earlier analysis of 587 of the donors, V segments were called functional above 56.7% productive rearrangements and were called segregating when the between-donor standard deviation exceeded 5%. A statistical classification framework was built to diagnose cytomegalovirus status from the catalog of TCR beta chain sequences. In a later analysis, TCR nucleotide sequences were compared against IMGT/GENE-DB human TR gene sequences so that V and J genes could be assigned. The TCRdist pipeline was used in a later analysis to assign CDR3 sequences and most-parsimonious VDJ recombination scenarios. A later analysis defined each TCR beta chain by its CDR3 amino acid sequence plus V-gene family, and excluded reads lacking a unique V-gene family. To address suspected cross-contamination and a sequencing artifact, a later analysis removed several hundred highly shared, low-generation-probability nucleotide sequences. In a later analysis, a clonal expansion index was calculated for each public chain from normalized within-repertoire ranks of inferred template counts. In a later analysis, generation probabilities were computed with a VDJ recombination model fitted to out-of-frame rearrangements, and the resulting probabilities were checked against IGoR. In a later analysis, hypergeometric tests were used to score TCR-TCR, TCR-HLA and TCR-CMV co-occurrence, with a repertoire-size bias correction applied to TCR pairs. False discovery rates were estimated in a later analysis by permuting HLA or CMV assignments 20 times. In a later analysis, co-occurring TCRs were grouped using DBSCAN, with TCRdist sequence similarity added in when clustering inside HLA-allele-positive subsets. For co-occurrence clustering, repertoires with fewer than 30,000 or more than 120,000 public chains were excluded, along with about five repertoires with anomalous nucleotide sharing. TCRdb's version of the immuneACCESS table is confined to in-frame rearrangements and falls short of the full clone set. An unresolved V gene accounts for under half of the shortfall where checked; the remainder is of unknown origin. V and J calls plus clone size are reproduced from that table; the DNA served to infer D and trimming. In this sample the table shows over 150,000 clones, about 71% of which occur a single time. 2.8% of the sample comes from the top ten.

Concerning this clone: The antigen it recognizes is unknown. Base qualities are not provided; no much larger clone lies one nucleotide away.

Sequencing was carried out using PBMCs. Rearrangement joined TRBV2 to TRBJ1-3; there is no confident call for the D gene. The TCR comes from a young woman in good health and CMV-seronegative. CDR3 region: CASSALRTSGNTIYF. The sequence in DNA is TGTGCCAGCAGTGCTCTCCGAACATCTGGAAACACCATATATTTT.